Listed below are T cell receptor beta chains from one sample, sequenced in a study of spatial heterogeneity in lung cancer. Via MiXCR, TCRdb re-called the 5' RACE reads, giving one row per CDR3 protein. This sample yields approximately 12,000 distinct CDR3 sequences, of which roughly a tenth are seen a single time; 34% belongs to the top ten. This specimen consisted of PBMCs, obtained at follow-up. These receptors originate from a female donor with early-stage non-small cell lung cancer. The CDR3 runs from the conserved cysteine through the conserved F or W. Fields, in order: J gene, V gene, clone size, D gene, CDR3 protein, CDR3 DNA. D genes are given only for firm matches. Expanded clones are given a class, and other clones once, few, many or no size at all.

>TRBJ2-4|TRBV24-1|many|TRBD2
CATSGTGGQNIQYF
TGTGCCACCAGTGGGACGGGGGGGCAAAACATTCAGTACTTC
>TRBJ2-3|TRBV5-1|many|TRBD1
CASRKYGQASTDTQYF
TGCGCCAGCAGAAAATATGGACAGGCGAGCACAGATACGCAGTATTTT
>TRBJ2-7|TRBV5-6|many|TRBD2
CASSPGLAGSYEQYF
TGTGCCAGCAGCCCAGGACTAGCGGGTTCCTACGAGCAGTACTTC
>TRBJ1-3|TRBV7-6|many|-
CASSVRPGNTIYF
TGTGCCAGCAGCGTGCGACCTGGAAACACCATATATTTT
>TRBJ1-5|TRBV15|-|-
CATSRDRAWRGNQPQHF
TGTGCCACCAGCAGAGATAGGGCGTGGAGGGGCAATCAGCCCCAGCATTTT
>TRBJ2-2|TRBV7-9|-|-
CASSLVGRELFF
TGTGCCAGCAGCTTAGTCGGCCGGGAGCTGTTTTTT
>TRBJ2-1|TRBV7-9|many|-
CASSPLVGGWNEQFF
TGTGCCAGCAGCCCCCTGGTAGGGGGGTGGAATGAGCAGTTCTTC
>TRBJ2-1|TRBV5-4|few|TRBD2
CASSPREGGNEQLF
TGTGCCAGCAGCCCCCGGGAGGGAGGCAATGAGCAGCTCTTC
>TRBJ2-1|TRBV25-1|medium-sized|-
CASSESGPNEQFF
TGTGCCAGCAGTGAATCCGGACCTAATGAGCAGTTCTTC
>TRBJ1-2|TRBV30|many|-
CAWVPTGYDYGYTF
TGTGCCTGGGTACCTACCGGGTACGACTATGGCTACACCTTC
>TRBJ2-1|TRBV10-3|many|TRBD1
CAITADRGSYNEQFF
TGTGCCATCACCGCCGACAGGGGCTCCTACAATGAGCAGTTCTTC
>TRBJ2-1|TRBV4-3|-|TRBD2
CASSPRASGRAEQFF
TGCGCCAGCAGCCCTAGGGCTAGCGGGAGGGCCGAGCAGTTCTTC
>TRBJ1-5|TRBV12-3/TRBV12-4|many|TRBD1
CASSRGTGTGANQPQHF
TGTGCCAGCAGTAGGGGTACCGGGACAGGCGCCAATCAGCCCCAGCATTTT
>TRBJ1-1|TRBV27|many|-
CASRRGRGPGYTEAFF
TGTGCCAGCAGAAGGGGTAGGGGACCGGGCTACACTGAAGCTTTCTTT
>TRBJ1-1|TRBV30|many|-
CAWGVDRWSAEAFF
TGTGCCTGGGGGGTAGACAGGTGGAGCGCTGAAGCTTTCTTT
>TRBJ1-5|TRBV19|many|-
CASSVSNQPQHF
TGTGCCAGTAGTGTGAGTAATCAGCCCCAGCATTTT
>TRBJ2-7|TRBV7-9|few|-
CASSQIPGYEQYF
TGTGCCAGCAGCCAAATCCCAGGCTACGAGCAGTACTTC
>TRBJ1-1|TRBV28|-|-
CASKGKDTLNTEAFF
TGTGCCAGCAAAGGGAAGGACACCTTGAACACTGAAGCTTTCTTT
>TRBJ1-3|TRBV7-2|-|TRBD1
CASSAQGASTIYF
TGTGCCAGCAGCGCCCAGGGGGCAAGCACCATATATTTT
>TRBJ2-7|TRBV27|many|TRBD1
CASGSLRQGPSRDEQYF
TGTGCCAGCGGGTCTCTACGACAGGGGCCCTCGAGGGACGAGCAGTACTTC
>TRBJ2-3|TRBV28|many|TRBD1
CASSDRQGAGPDTQYF
TGTGCCAGCAGTGACCGACAGGGGGCAGGGCCAGATACGCAGTATTTT
>TRBJ2-2|TRBV7-7|few|-
CASSLEAGPGELFF
TGTGCTAGCAGCTTAGAGGCAGGGCCCGGGGAGCTGTTTTTT
>TRBJ2-2|TRBV10-3|many|-
CAISESSFTTGELFF
TGTGCCATCAGTGAGTCGTCATTTACCACCGGGGAGCTGTTTTTT
>TRBJ2-5|TRBV29-1|many|-
CSVERGSGETQYF
TGCAGCGTTGAAAGGGGGAGTGGGGAGACCCAGTACTTC
>TRBJ2-5|TRBV2|many|TRBD2
CASSGESSGGWQETQYF
TGTGCCAGCAGTGGAGAGTCAAGCGGGGGGTGGCAAGAGACCCAGTACTTC
>TRBJ1-4|TRBV28|few|-
CASARRGGNEKLFF
TGTGCCAGCGCCCGGAGGGGGGGTAATGAAAAACTGTTTTTT
>TRBJ2-6|TRBV28|medium-sized|-
CASVGGGSGANVLTF
TGTGCCAGCGTCGGGGGCGGATCTGGGGCCAACGTCCTGACTTTC
>TRBJ2-5|TRBV7-2|-|TRBD1
CASSPGQGAGETQYF
TGTGCCAGCAGCCCGGGACAGGGGGCGGGAGAGACCCAGTACTTC
>TRBJ1-2|TRBV7-9|many|TRBD1
CASSPEGDSYGYTF
TGTGCCAGCAGCCCCGAGGGGGACAGCTATGGCTACACCTTC
>TRBJ1-1|TRBV24-1|many|-
CATSYGAGTEAFF
TGTGCCACCAGTTATGGGGCCGGCACTGAAGCTTTCTTT
>TRBJ2-1|TRBV9|-|-
CASSVATSSYNEQFF
TGTGCCAGCAGCGTAGCAACTAGCTCCTACAATGAGCAGTTCTTC
>TRBJ2-5|TRBV28|many|-
CASRPGQGLQETQYF
TGTGCCAGCAGACCCGGACAAGGCTTACAAGAGACCCAGTACTTC
>TRBJ1-1|TRBV7-2|many|-
CASSLTTNTEAFF
TGTGCCAGCAGCTTGACAACGAACACTGAAGCTTTCTTT
>TRBJ2-3|TRBV7-2|many|-
CASSPSGQLTDTQYF
TGTGCCAGCAGCCCCTCCGGACAGCTCACAGATACGCAGTATTTT
>TRBJ2-7|TRBV28|many|-
CASSPRLGSREQYF
TGTGCCAGCAGTCCGCGGTTGGGGTCTAGAGAGCAGTACTTC
>TRBJ2-2|TRBV19|-|TRBD1
CASRRGQGNTGELFF
TGTGCCAGTAGAAGGGGACAGGGGAACACCGGGGAGCTGTTTTTT
>TRBJ1-5|TRBV6-2/TRBV6-3|many|-
CASSYLQGHQPQHF
TGTGCCAGCAGTTACCTGCAAGGGCATCAGCCCCAGCATTTT
>TRBJ2-7|TRBV20-1|many|TRBD2
CSARGSREGYEQYF
TGCAGTGCTAGAGGCTCGCGGGAGGGCTACGAGCAGTACTTC
>TRBJ2-1|TRBV5-1|-|TRBD2
CASSLGVSGSSYNEQFF
TGCGCCAGCAGCTTGGGGGTTAGCGGGAGCTCCTACAATGAGCAGTTCTTC
>TRBJ1-5|TRBV20-1|many|-
CSASLVSSTQPQHF
TGCAGTGCCTCCCTTGTGAGTTCTACTCAGCCCCAGCATTTT
>TRBJ2-5|TRBV7-2|many|-
CASSLEIGRQYF
TGTGCCAGCAGCTTAGAGATCGGACGCCAGTACTTC
>TRBJ2-7|TRBV27|many|-
CASSGGGTATYEQYF
TGTGCCAGCAGTGGCGGGGGGACAGCTACCTACGAGCAGTACTTC
>TRBJ1-2|TRBV15|many|-
CATSRDSGVGYGYTF
TGTGCCACCAGCAGAGATTCAGGGGTTGGCTATGGCTACACCTTC
>TRBJ2-1|TRBV9|-|TRBD2
CASSRGLAKGEQFF
TGTGCCAGCAGCCGGGGACTAGCGAAGGGGGAGCAGTTCTTC
>TRBJ2-1|TRBV7-9|many|-
CASSLQGPQRDNEQFF
TGTGCCAGCAGCTTACAGGGGCCCCAGAGGGACAATGAGCAGTTCTTC
>TRBJ2-5|TRBV20-1|many|TRBD2
CSARVPRLAGTETQYF
TGCAGTGCTAGAGTTCCCCGACTAGCGGGGACAGAGACCCAGTACTTC
>TRBJ2-7|TRBV7-9|many|TRBD2
CASSHELAGGPLNYEQYF
TGTGCCAGCAGCCACGAACTAGCGGGAGGCCCTCTTAACTACGAGCAGTACTTC
>TRBJ1-1|TRBV28|-|-
CASSLDRRGAFF
TGTGCCAGCAGTTTAGACAGGAGGGGGGCTTTCTTT
>TRBJ1-5|TRBV5-8|many|TRBD1
CASRDRFNQPQHF
TGTGCCAGCCGGGACAGGTTCAATCAGCCCCAGCATTTT
>TRBJ2-1|TRBV13|many|TRBD2
CASSFSGRRADEQFF
TGTGCCAGCAGCTTTAGCGGGAGGAGGGCCGATGAGCAGTTCTTC
>TRBJ1-6|TRBV7-2|many|TRBD1
CASSLQHGTGNSPLHF
TGTGCCAGCAGCCTCCAGCACGGGACAGGGAATTCACCCCTCCACTTT
>TRBJ1-4|TRBV25-1|few|TRBD1
CASSEFRGREKLFF
TGTGCCAGCAGTGAATTTAGGGGGCGTGAAAAACTGTTTTTT
>TRBJ2-2|TRBV5-1|many|TRBD1
CASSFSIKPGQTNTGELFF
TGCGCCAGCAGCTTCTCCATCAAACCGGGACAGACGAACACCGGGGAGCTGTTTTTT
>TRBJ2-1|TRBV4-1|few|-
CASSQGLLGRLPNNEQFF
TGCGCCAGCAGCCAAGGTCTCCTCGGCAGATTGCCCAACAATGAGCAGTTCTTC